The present TCR beta chain was sequenced within a study of a mutant IDH1 vaccine in newly diagnosed glioma. Study-wide context: Onset of vaccination occurred 4-6 weeks following radiotherapy alone, or with temozolomide cycles.

About this clone: What it binds is unknown.

This table comes from immunoSEQ multiplex PCR, and its TCRdb copy is limited to in-frame clones, with some not included. In the table there are 35,000 to 55,000 clones, around 81% of which are singletons. Time point: week 35, safety follow-up. Vaccine doses each comprised 300 ug of mutant IDH1 20-mer peptide, with topical imiquimod. This CDR3 has 15 amino acids. Losses at the gene ends were 4 bases for V and 6 bases for J; bases not matched to a gene: 12. The germline V gene encodes CDR1 LGHNA and CDR2 YSLEER. This rearrangement joins TRBV4-3 to TRBJ2-7; TRBD1 matches at 7 bases. Sequencing used PBMCs, obtained from a glioma patient whose treatment included an IDH1 peptide vaccine. The source of this sequence is a woman between 40 and 55 years old with glioma. Some clones in this sample may be carry-over from other donors' samples. CDR3 sequence: CASSPFRGGTSEQYF. CDR3 nucleotides: TGCGCCAGCAGCCCCTTCCGAGGGGGCACGTCCGAGCAGTACTTC.